Included here is one TCR beta chain sequence, with context. Only in-frame clones appear in the TCRdb table, and some are missing; sequencing was by immunoSEQ multiplex PCR. Here the sample spans about 560,000 clones, just over 75% being singletons. These data belong to a study of shared clonotypes between healthy human individuals. Looked up from germline, CDR1 is MNHEY and CDR2 is SMNVEV (reference sequence). CDR3 length: 14 residues. Trimming removed 4 bases at V and 5 bases at J, with 14 bases between. The material sequenced was PBMCs. The clonotype was recovered from a woman between 40 and 55 years old in good health. Some clones in this sample may be carry-over from other donors' samples. The chain recombines TRBV27 with TRBJ1-1; the D gene is possibly TRBD1 (6 bases). Written as DNA, the CDR3 is TGTGCCAGCAGTTCGGGTAAGGGGGGGACTGAAGCTTTCTTT. Translation gives CASSSGKGGTEAFF.